This paragraph reports one T cell receptor beta chain. Its antigen is currently unknown. The V end was cut by 0 bases, the J end by 1 base, with 4 bases between. Germline V gene sequence: CDR1 SGDLS, CDR2 YYNGEE. This CDR3 spans 14 amino acids. Through a sample-barcoded 5' primer and a J-beta primer mix, a second PCR was run for roughly 7 to 12 cycles. Via MiXCR, TCRdb re-called the 5' RACE reads, giving one row per CDR3 protein. The sample includes some 700,000 distinct CDR3 sequences, roughly 45% of them seen just once. These data originate in a study of blood T cells in healthy people across ages. About the study: Every two T cells gave about one barcoded beta molecule via template switching.

Findings and caveats of the study: Versus aged donors, long-lived donors had higher diversity and more naive CD4+ cells.

The sample consisted of blood. This receptor was obtained from a woman aged 55-70 years in good health. The rearrangement links TRBV9 to TRBJ2-2, with D unclear. The CDR3 reads CASSVGMNTGELFF. The DNA of the CDR3 is TGTGCCAGCAGCGTAGGCATGAACACCGGGGAGCTGTTTTTT.